The 22 T cell receptor beta chains below come from one sample, sequenced in a study of T-cell memory formation after mild COVID-19. MiXCR, applied by TCRdb to the 5' RACE reads, yields one record per CDR3 protein. Of fewer than 350,000 distinct CDR3 sequences listed, 13% to 15% are singletons. The specimen sequenced was PBMCs or a T cell subset sorted from them (not recorded which). These receptors were taken from a man aged 18 to 29 who had mild COVID-19 (a few samples of this study predate the infection). Cell type and time point are not known.

This clonotype occurred a few times. The chain carries TRBV5-1 and TRBJ2-2, with no clear D. Germline lookup yields CDR1 SGHRS and CDR2 YFSETQ. V lost 6 bases to trimming and J lost 1 base, with 10 bases between them. This CDR3 contains 14 residues. The CDR3 protein is CASKGQENTGELFF. The CDR3 bases are TGCGCCAGCAAAGGGCAGGAGAACACCGGGGAGCTGTTTTTT.

There are a few counts of this clonotype. The chain combines TRBV5-1 with TRBJ1-2, with D maybe TRBD1 (5 bases). V shed 0 bases and J shed 10 bases, with 13 bases lying between them. The CDR3 runs to 13 residues. Germline V CDR1 and CDR2: SGHRS, YFSETQ. The CDR3 reads CASSLGQPAFYTF. In DNA, the CDR3 is TGCGCCAGCAGCTTGGGACAGCCGGCGTTCTACACCTTC.

The chain has TRBV4-1 and TRBJ1-1; D is unclear. The CDR3 runs 13 residues. Per the germline V gene, CDR1 is MGHRA and CDR2 is YSYEKL. Trimming cost V 6 bases and J 1 base, with 9 bases left between them. The chain's CDR3 is CASRKVGNTEAFF. CDR3 nucleotide sequence: TGCGCCAGCAGGAAGGTGGGGAACACTGAAGCTTTCTTT.

The rearrangement uses TRBV5-1 and TRBJ2-4; D remains ambiguous. This CDR3 contains 13 residues. The germline V gene has CDR1 SGHRS and CDR2 YFSETQ. V dropped 1 base and J dropped 9 bases, with 11 bases sitting between them. Here the CDR3 DNA reads TGCGCCAGCAGCTTGAAGTTAGACGCCATTCAGTACTTC. It specifies CASSLKLDAIQYF.

This clonotype has more than one count but fewer than ten. The chain joins TRBV7-9 to TRBJ2-3; 12 bases map to TRBD2. The CDR3 has 16 residues. Germline CDR1 and CDR2: SEHNR and FQNEAQ (reference sequence). Trimming cost V 6 bases and J 6 bases; bases outside gene matches: 10. The CDR3: CASSSLLAGGQDTQYF. As DNA, the CDR3 is TGTGCCAGCAGTTCCTTACTAGCGGGGGGCCAGGATACGCAGTATTTT.

The chain joins TRBV7-9 to TRBJ1-5; D unresolved. The CDR3 extends over 15 amino acids. Trimming took 4 bases from V and 4 from J, leaving 14 bases between them. Germline V gives CDR1 SEHNR, CDR2 FQNEAQ (reference sequence). CDR3 in amino acids: CASSSYGNQNQPQHF. DNA of the CDR3: TGTGCCAGCAGCTCCTACGGTAATCAAAATCAGCCCCAGCATTTT.

This clonotype turned up a few times. This chain connects TRBV6-5 to TRBJ2-1; D is perhaps TRBD1 (6 bases). The germline V and J ends were trimmed by 6 bases and 0 bases, with 15 bases remaining between them. The CDR3 has 16 amino acids. Germline CDR1 MNHEY, CDR2 SVGAGI. In nucleotides, the CDR3 is TGTGCCAGCAGAGGGAGACAGGCCAGCTCCTACAATGAGCAGTTCTTC. This encodes CASRGRQASSYNEQFF.

This clonotype was detected only a few times. V usage is TRBV5-1 and J usage is TRBJ2-7; 8 nucleotides match TRBD1. This CDR3 has 14 residues. Germline trimming cut 3 bases from V and 2 bases from J; bases unmatched to any gene: 4. The germline V gene has CDR1 SGHRS and CDR2 YFSETQ. CDR3 in amino acids: CASSWTGPTYEQYF. In nucleotides, the CDR3 is TGCGCCAGCAGCTGGACAGGGCCTACCTACGAGCAGTACTTC.

This clonotype has at least ten counts. The chain is built from TRBV29-1 and TRBJ2-5; either TRBD1 or TRBD2 may fit D (5 bases each). Germline CDR1 is SQVTM and CDR2 is ANQGSEA. Trimming stripped 4 bases from V and 4 bases from J, with 16 bases between. The CDR3 covers 14 residues. For the CDR3, the DNA is TGCAGCGTTGTGCGTTCCGGGGCGGGAGAGACCCAGTACTTC. The encoded protein is CSVVRSGAGETQYF.

This clonotype was recorded many times. The V and J genes are TRBV7-3 and TRBJ2-4; 10 bases line up with TRBD2. Germline V gene sequence: CDR1 SGHTA, CDR2 FQGTGA. V was pared by 6 bases and J by 6 bases, with 17 bases of the junction left unmatched. This CDR3 contains 18 residues. CDR3 sequence: CASSTRGTSEKWGNIQYF. The CDR3 coding sequence is TGTGCCAGCAGTACTAGAGGGACTAGCGAAAAATGGGGAAACATTCAGTACTTC.

J is TRBJ1-1 and V is TRBV6-5; tentative D call: TRBD1 (6 bases). V lost 0 bases to trimming and J lost 4 bases, with 15 bases between them. In germline, CDR1 is MNHEY, CDR2 SVGAGI. CDR3 length: 16 amino acids. CDR3 nucleotides: TGTGCCAGCAGTTACTCCAGAGTTGGCAGGGGCACTGAAGCTTTCTTT. As protein: CASSYSRVGRGTEAFF.

A few counts support this clonotype. This chain joins TRBV20-1 and TRBJ1-2, with unresolved D. The V gene lost 1 base and the J gene lost 0 bases, with 12 bases spanning the gap. This CDR3 contains 15 residues. Germline V gene data show CDR1 as DFQATT and CDR2 as SNEGSKA (reference sequence). The CDR3 sequence is CSARAGARANYGYTF. CDR3 nucleotide sequence: TGCAGTGCTAGAGCAGGTGCAAGAGCTAACTATGGCTACACCTTC.

This clonotype was seen only a few times. The chain is built from TRBV6-6 and TRBJ2-2; D not certain. Between the trimmed V and J ends, which lost 2 bases and 4 bases, there was a span of 5 bases. Germline V gene lookup returns CDR1 MNHNY and CDR2 SVGAGI (reference sequence). CDR3 size: 13 residues. CDR3 protein: CASSYGTTGELFF. The CDR3 coding sequence is TGTGCCAGCAGTTACGGAACCACCGGGGAGCTGTTTTTT.

This clonotype has just a few counts. V gene TRBV4-1 combines with J gene TRBJ2-2; perhaps TRBD2 as D (5 bases). CDR3 length: 16 amino acids. Looked up from germline, CDR1 is MGHRA and CDR2 is YSYEKL. The V end was cut by 4 bases, the J end by 0 bases, with 12 bases between. The DNA for the CDR3 is TGCGCCAGCAGCCCTGACGGGGTACCGAACACCGGGGAGCTGTTTTTT. It specifies CASSPDGVPNTGELFF.

This clonotype has just a few counts. V is TRBV10-3 and J is TRBJ2-2; 7 nucleotides line up with TRBD1. This CDR3 has 18 amino acids. The V segment lost 4 bases and the J segment 1 base; nucleotides outside the gene matches: 12. Germline values: CDR1 ENHRY, CDR2 SYGVKD. The CDR3 region has the DNA TGTGCCATCAGTGTAACAGGGGCCGTGTATGGGAACACCGGGGAGCTGTTTTTT. Protein: CAISVTGAVYGNTGELFF.

This clonotype has only a few counts. The chain carries TRBV7-2 and TRBJ1-3, with no clear D. Germline V gene sequence: CDR1 SGHTA, CDR2 FQGNSA. Trimming removed 4 bases from V and 4 bases from J, with 14 bases in between. The CDR3 extends over 15 amino acids. The CDR3 loop is CASSSPPVGGNTIYF. CDR3 nucleotide sequence: TGTGCCAGCAGCTCCCCCCCGGTGGGAGGAAACACCATATATTTT.

This clonotype was detected only a few times. The rearrangement joins TRBV5-1 to TRBJ2-2, with D perhaps being TRBD1 or TRBD2 (5 bases each). Germline V CDR1 and CDR2: SGHRS, YFSETQ. This CDR3 region has 15 residues. V lost 6 bases and J 6 bases, leaving 18 bases between the germline ends. CDR3 region: CASTTAGPGSGELFF. CDR3 DNA: TGCGCCAGCACTACCGCAGGGCCGGGGTCCGGGGAGCTGTTTTTT.

This rearrangement joins TRBV6-1 to TRBJ2-7; D gene ambiguous. The V gene lost 1 base and the J gene lost 2 bases, with 12 bases spanning the gap. This CDR3 has 15 amino acids. The V gene's germline CDR1 is MNHNS and CDR2 SASEGT. The CDR3 loop reads CASSEGSARTYEQYF. Written as DNA, the CDR3 is TGTGCCAGCAGTGAAGGATCGGCCCGGACCTACGAGCAGTACTTC.

In its sample, this clonotype was seen a few times. The V call is TRBV27, the J call TRBJ2-6; D not certain. Germline CDR1 MNHEY, CDR2 SMNVEV (reference sequence). With 6 bases removed from V and 1 base from J, the gap between germline ends came to 16 bases. The CDR3 covers 17 residues. CDR3 region: CASRPHDARSGANVLTF. DNA for the CDR3: TGTGCCAGCAGGCCCCACGACGCGCGTTCTGGGGCCAACGTCCTGACTTTC. The full variable domain, in which reference TRBV27 and TRBJ2-6 provide the parts outside the CDR3, is EAQVTQNPRYLITVTGKKLTVTCSQNMNHEYMSWYRQDPGLGLRQIYYSMNVEVTDKGDVPEGYKVSRKEKRNFPLILESPSPNQTSLYFCASRPHDARSGANVLTFGAGSRLTVL.

The table lists this clonotype with a few counts. The chain couples TRBV20-1 to TRBJ2-5, with 7 bases that match TRBD1. This CDR3 spans 12 amino acids. CDR1 is DFQATT and CDR2 is SNEGSKA in the germline V gene (reference sequence). CDR3 bases: TGCGGCTGGGACAGCTCACAAGAGACCCAGTACTTC. This encodes CGWDSSQETQYF.

The chain employs TRBV29-1 and TRBJ2-1; D unclear. CDR1 and CDR2 (germline): SQVTM, ANQGSEA. V was clipped by 1 base and J by 9 bases, with 16 bases between them. This CDR3 spans 14 amino acids. For the CDR3, the DNA is TGCAGCGTTGAAGTAGGCCTGGGGTCCGGTGAGCAGTTCTTC. Amino acids: CSVEVGLGSGEQFF.

This clonotype was counted between two and nine times. The gene calls are TRBV27 and TRBJ1-5; no clear D gene. V shed 4 bases and J shed 0 bases, with 7 bases lying between them. The germline CDR1 and CDR2 sequences are MNHEY and SMNVEV (reference sequence). The CDR3 is made up of 14 amino acids. This CDR3 is CASSYSRSNQPQHF. CDR3 bases: TGTGCCAGCAGTTACTCGCGTAGCAATCAGCCCCAGCATTTT.